The 27 T cell receptor beta chains listed next were all sequenced from one sample in a study of T cell changes during pregnancy in multiple sclerosis. The assay was immunoSEQ multiplex PCR, and TCRdb's table has in-frame clones only and misses some. The sample includes 50,000 to 75,000 clones, 93% seen only once; the top ten take roughly 2.6%. The sequences come from CD8+ T cells from peripheral blood mononuclear cells, collected in the third trimester of pregnancy. These receptors were obtained from a female donor with multiple sclerosis, enrolled in a pregnancy study.

The CDR3 loop is CSVGSGGYNEQFF. The CDR3 nucleotides read TGCAGCGTTGGCAGCGGGGGCTACAATGAGCAGTTCTTC. This chain joins TRBV29-1 and TRBJ2-1; 8 bases line up with TRBD2. V was clipped by 4 bases and J by 3 bases; unmatched bases: 2. The germline V gene has CDR1 SQVTM and CDR2 ANQGSEA. CDR3 length: 13 residues.

The CDR3 region has the DNA TGTGCCAGCAGTCCTACAGGTCCAACTAATGAAAAACTGTTTTTT. Protein product: CASSPTGPTNEKLFF. This chain links TRBV27 with TRBJ1-4, with D tentatively TRBD1 (5 bases). Germline CDR1 reads MNHEY; CDR2 reads SMNVEV (reference sequence). The CDR3 has 15 residues. Trimming took 5 bases from V and 0 from J, leaving 10 bases between them.

V gene TRBV5-6 combines with J gene TRBJ2-7, with a tentative D call TRBD2 (5 bases). The length of the CDR3 is 13 residues. V lost 0 bases, J lost 2 bases, and 6 bases lay in between. CDR1 and CDR2 from the germline V gene are SGHDT and YYEEEE. The CDR3 here is CASSLAGTYEQYF. The CDR3 DNA reads TGTGCCAGCAGCTTGGCCGGGACCTACGAGCAGTACTTC.

The chain employs TRBV6-5 and TRBJ2-1; weak D call: TRBD2 (5 bases). V dropped 5 bases and J dropped 9 bases, with 11 bases sitting between them. The germline CDR1 and CDR2 sequences are MNHEY and SVGAGI. The length of the CDR3 is 12 residues. The CDR3 bases are TGTGCCAGCAGTAGCGCGGGTGGTGAGCAGTTCTTC. This translates into CASSSAGGEQFF.

J is TRBJ2-3 and V is TRBV19, with 7 bases identical to TRBD2. The germline CDR1 and CDR2 sequences are LNHDA and SQIVND (reference sequence). V lost 11 bases, J lost 2 bases, and 13 bases stayed unmatched. This CDR3 spans 15 amino acids. CDR3 DNA sequence: TGTGCCTGCAAGTCGGGGGAGGGATTCACAGATACGCAGTATTTT. It codes for CACKSGEGFTDTQYF.

V is TRBV27 and J is TRBJ1-1; maybe TRBD1 (5 bases). This CDR3 contains 13 residues. V was trimmed by 2 bases and J by 7 bases, leaving 11 bases between them. Looked up from germline, CDR1 is MNHEY and CDR2 is SMNVEV (reference sequence). CDR3 sequence (DNA): TGTGCCAGCAGTTTAGGAGGGGCAAATGAAGCTTTCTTT. It translates to CASSLGGANEAFF.

The chain joins TRBV13 to TRBJ1-2; D might be TRBD1 (6 bases). With 5 bases removed from V and 2 bases from J, the gap between germline ends came to 18 bases. The CDR3 extends over 16 amino acids. Germline V lookup: CDR1 PRHDT, CDR2 FYEKMQ (reference sequence). CDR3 sequence: CASSGGEAGANYGYTF. CDR3 nucleotide sequence: TGTGCCAGCAGCGGGGGGGAAGCGGGGGCCAACTATGGCTACACCTTC.

DNA for the CDR3: TGTGCCAGTACTTACGGCGGGCATGATGGCTACACCTTC. Translated: CASTYGGHDGYTF. The V call is TRBV19, the J call TRBJ1-2; D is unresolved. Germline V gene data show CDR1 as LNHDA and CDR2 as SQIVND (reference sequence). V lost 7 bases, J lost 6 bases, and 15 bases lay in between. CDR3 length: 13 amino acids.

This clone is a singleton in its sample. The chain employs TRBV7-8 and TRBJ2-5; 7 nucleotides agree with TRBD1. The CDR3 is 14 amino acids. With V trimmed by 5 bases and J by 3 bases, 6 bases remained unmatched. Germline CDR1 reads SGHVS; CDR2 reads FQNEAQ. The CDR3 DNA reads TGTGCCAGCAGCGTAACAGGGGTCGAAGAGACCCAGTACTTC. This gives the protein CASSVTGVEETQYF.

The chain joins TRBV7-9 to TRBJ1-2; D remains ambiguous. The V and J ends lost 4 bases and 2 bases respectively, with 8 bases between them. This CDR3 is 13 amino acids long. Germline V gene sequence: CDR1 SEHNR, CDR2 FQNEAQ (reference sequence). CDR3 nucleotide sequence: TGTGCCAGCAGCTCAGGCCAGAACTATGGCTACACCTTC. As protein: CASSSGQNYGYTF.

The V gene is TRBV5-4, the J gene TRBJ2-2, with D possibly TRBD1 on 7 matching bases. Germline CDR1 is SGHNT and CDR2 is YYREEE (reference sequence). CDR3 length equals 15 residues. The V end was cut by 4 bases, the J end by 0 bases, with 10 bases between. CDR3 coding DNA: TGTGCCAGCAGCGCGGGACAGTCGAACACCGGGGAGCTGTTTTTT. This codes for CASSAGQSNTGELFF.

J is TRBJ2-7 and V is TRBV13; 7 bases match TRBD1. Germline CDR1 is PRHDT and CDR2 is FYEKMQ (reference sequence). The CDR3 is 13 residues long. V was pared by 1 base and J by 4 bases, with 1 base of the junction left unmatched. CDR3 sequence: CASSLEGAYEQYF. The CDR3 region has the DNA TGTGCCAGCAGCTTAGAGGGGGCGTACGAGCAGTACTTC.

DNA for the CDR3: TGTGCCAGCAAATATAAGGACAGGGGGAGAAATCAGCCCCAGCATTTT. This codes for CASKYKDRGRNQPQHF. This sequence joins TRBV2 and TRBJ1-5; 10 bases line up with TRBD1. The V and J ends lost 7 bases and 4 bases, in that order; junction bases with no gene match: 10. Looked up from germline, CDR1 is SNHLY and CDR2 is FYNNEI. The CDR3 spans 16 residues. Variable domain in full (rest from reference TRBV2 and TRBJ1-5): EPEVTQTPSHQVTQMGQEVILRCVPISNHLYFYWYRQILGQKVEFLVSFYNNEISEKSEIFDDQFSVERPDGSNFTLKIRSTKLEDSAMYFCASKYKDRGRNQPQHFGDGTRLSIL.

This rearrangement joins TRBV30 to TRBJ1-3, with 9 bases lining up with TRBD1. The germline CDR1 and CDR2 sequences are GTSNPN and SVGIG (reference sequence). The CDR3 spans 15 residues. With V trimmed by 1 base and J by 0 bases, 1 base remained unmatched. The CDR3 is CAWSGDRASGNTIYF. The CDR3 DNA reads TGTGCCTGGAGTGGGGACAGGGCCTCTGGAAACACCATATATTTT. The variable domain in full, with the rest retrieved from reference TRBV30 and TRBJ1-3, is SQTIHQWPATLVQPVGSPLSLECTVEGTSNPNLYWYRQAAGRGLQLLFYSVGIGQISSEVPQNLSASRPQDRQFILSSKKLLLSDSGFYLCAWSGDRASGNTIYFGEGSWLTVV.

V is TRBV7-6 and J is TRBJ2-3; D may be TRBD2 (5 bases). Germline CDR1 and CDR2: SGHVS and FNYEAQ. V lost 2 bases to trimming and J lost 1 base, with 10 bases between them. This CDR3 comprises 15 residues. CDR3 nucleotides: TGTGCCAGCAGCTTAAGGTGGGGAGGCACAGATACGCAGTATTTT. It specifies CASSLRWGGTDTQYF.

The genes are TRBV6-4 and TRBJ2-1; maybe TRBD1 (6 bases). Trimming stripped 0 bases from V and 2 bases from J, with 14 bases between. Germline V gives CDR1 MRHNA, CDR2 SNTAGT. The CDR3 extends over 17 amino acids. CDR3 in DNA: TGTGCCAGCAGTGACTCGGCAGGGGTATTCCCCTACAATGAGCAGTTCTTC. Protein product: CASSDSAGVFPYNEQFF.

This chain joins TRBV10-1 and TRBJ1-1; maybe TRBD1 (6 bases). This CDR3 has 15 amino acids. The V end lost 7 bases, the J end lost 6 bases, and 21 bases lay between the germline ends. The germline CDR1 and CDR2 sequences are WNHNN and SYGVQD (reference sequence). The CDR3: CASTRDRGQLAEAFF. CDR3 in DNA: TGCGCCAGCACTCGGGACCGTGGACAGCTGGCTGAAGCTTTCTTT.

The rearrangement uses TRBV5-6 and TRBJ2-6; 10 nucleotides match TRBD1. The CDR3 is 17 residues long. Trimming took 6 bases from V and 1 from J; bases not matched to a gene: 7. CDR1 is SGHDT, CDR2 YYEEEE, per germline. This CDR3 is CASIQRDRGSGANVLTF. In nucleotides, the CDR3 is TGTGCCAGCATTCAAAGGGACAGGGGTTCTGGGGCCAACGTCCTGACTTTC.

This sequence joins TRBV11-2 and TRBJ2-5; 13 bases align to TRBD2. The CDR3 is 15 amino acids. The V gene end was trimmed by 5 bases and the J gene end by 5 bases; junction bases not matched to a gene: 5. Germline CDR1 reads SGHAT; CDR2 reads FQNNGV. The CDR3 DNA follows: TGTGCCAGCAGCACTCGGACTAGCGGGAGTGAGACCCAGTACTTC. It codes for CASSTRTSGSETQYF.

V usage is TRBV9 and J usage is TRBJ1-1; D uncertain. Germline V CDR1 and CDR2: SGDLS, YYNGEE. The CDR3 totals 12 residues. The V end was cut by 4 bases, the J end by 6 bases, with 10 bases between. The CDR3 DNA sequence: TGTGCCAGCAGCCCAGGTGGTGCTGAAGCTTTCTTT. Protein sequence: CASSPGGAEAFF.

The chain carries TRBV10-3 and TRBJ2-7; 7 bases align to TRBD1. The CDR3 has 15 residues. J was trimmed by 0 bases and V by 2 bases; bases with no gene match: 4. Germline CDR1 and CDR2: ENHRY and SYGVKD. The CDR3 DNA reads as TGTGCCATCAGTGAGATGACAGGGAACTCCTACGAGCAGTACTTC. As protein: CAISEMTGNSYEQYF.

V is TRBV9 and J is TRBJ1-1, with D unresolved. With 0 bases removed from V and 4 bases from J, the gap between germline ends came to 13 bases. CDR1 and CDR2 from the germline V gene are SGDLS and YYNGEE. The CDR3 is 15 residues long. CDR3 DNA: TGTGCCAGCAGCGTAGCCGACTCGGAACGCACTGAAGCTTTCTTT. This encodes CASSVADSERTEAFF.

The rearrangement joins TRBV11-2 to TRBJ2-7; 9 positions agree with TRBD1. The CDR3 covers 16 residues. In germline, CDR1 is SGHAT, CDR2 FQNNGV. V was pared by 0 bases and J by 6 bases, with 9 bases of the junction left unmatched. The CDR3 reads CASSLEMTGTGLEQYF. DNA of the CDR3: TGTGCCAGCAGCTTAGAAATGACCGGGACAGGGCTCGAGCAGTACTTC.

The chain links TRBV27 to TRBJ2-5; TRBD2 aligns across 9 bases. The CDR3 length is 15 residues. The V and J ends lost 3 bases and 7 bases, in that order; junction bases with no gene match: 9. CDR1 is MNHEY and CDR2 is SMNVEV in the germline V gene (reference sequence). CDR3 protein: CASSFLAGGGGTQYF. The CDR3 nucleotides are TGTGCCAGCAGTTTCCTAGCGGGCGGGGGGGGGACCCAGTACTTC.

The CDR3: CASRQGANVLTF. CDR3 coding DNA: TGTGCCAGCAGACAGGGGGCCAACGTCCTGACTTTC. The V gene is TRBV6-1, the J gene TRBJ2-6; D gene unclear. V lost 6 bases and J 4 bases, leaving 4 bases between the germline ends. The germline CDR1 and CDR2 sequences are MNHNS and SASEGT. The CDR3 totals 12 residues.

The V and J genes are TRBV7-9 and TRBJ2-3, with 11 bases matching TRBD2. This CDR3 has 16 residues. Germline-derived CDR1 and CDR2 are SEHNR and FQNEAQ (reference sequence). V dropped 4 bases and J dropped 2; count of bases not matched to a gene: 5. CDR3 DNA sequence: TGTGCCAGCAGCTCCGTAGCGGGAGGGGTCACAGATACGCAGTATTTT. Translated: CASSSVAGGVTDTQYF. The complete variable domain, with remaining parts taken from reference TRBV7-9 and TRBJ2-3, reads DTGVSQNPRHKITKRGQNVTFRCDPISEHNRLYWYRQTLGQGPEFLTYFQNEAQLEKSRLLSDRFSAERPKGSFSTLEIQRTEQGDSAMYLCASSSVAGGVTDTQYFGPGTRLTVL.

This clone was seen just once. The rearrangement joins TRBV7-6 to TRBJ2-7; D unclear. Per the germline V gene, CDR1 is SGHVS and CDR2 is FNYEAQ. The CDR3 runs 16 residues. Trimming left V 0 bases short and J 6 bases short, with 18 bases between. CDR3 sequence: CASSLAFSESRGEQYF. For the CDR3, the DNA is TGTGCCAGCAGCTTAGCTTTCTCGGAGTCCAGAGGCGAGCAGTACTTC.